Listed below are T cell receptor beta chains from one sample, sequenced in a study of molecular identifiers for immune sequencing clone quantification. One entry per CDR3 protein results from TCRdb running MiXCR on the PCR reads. The table lists more than 50,000 distinct CDR3 sequences, about 20% of them singletons, with over 1.1% in the top ten. Source material: naive CD8+ T cells from blood, with Jurkat cell RNA spiked in. The source is a human donor in good health. Some libraries in this study had Jurkat cell RNA spiked in. The CDR3 runs from the conserved cysteine through the conserved F or W. Each record gives: V gene, clone size, J gene, D gene, CDR3 DNA, CDR3 protein. The D gene is left open where the match is weak. A row's size may be missing; if present it is once, few, many or a size class.

v_call: TRBV5-4; clone_size: -; j_call: TRBJ2-7; d_call: -; cdr3_nt: TGTGCCAGCAGCCCCAGAACCTACGAGCAGTACTTC; cdr3_aa: CASSPRTYEQYF
v_call: TRBV27; clone_size: -; j_call: TRBJ2-3; d_call: -; cdr3_nt: TGTGCCAGCAGTTTTTCCCTTAGCACAGATACGCAGTATTTT; cdr3_aa: CASSFSLSTDTQYF
v_call: TRBV7-9; clone_size: many; j_call: TRBJ1-2; d_call: TRBD1; cdr3_nt: TGTGCCAGCAGCTGGGGGACAGTAAACTATGGCTACACCTTC; cdr3_aa: CASSWGTVNYGYTF
v_call: TRBV13; clone_size: -; j_call: TRBJ2-1; d_call: -; cdr3_nt: TGTGCCAGCAGCTTAGAGTCTAGTTTTAATGGGCAGTTCTTC; cdr3_aa: CASSLESSFNGQFF
v_call: TRBV4-1; clone_size: many; j_call: TRBJ1-4; d_call: TRBD1; cdr3_nt: TGCGCCAGCAGCCAAGAGGACAGGGAAAAACTGTTTTTT; cdr3_aa: CASSQEDREKLFF
v_call: TRBV7-9; clone_size: -; j_call: TRBJ2-7; d_call: -; cdr3_nt: TGTGCCAGCAGCTGGGGAGACAGGTCGAACTACGAGCAGTACTTC; cdr3_aa: CASSWGDRSNYEQYF
v_call: TRBV14; clone_size: few; j_call: TRBJ2-7; d_call: TRBD1; cdr3_nt: TGTGCCAGCAGCTTAAACAGGGGGCTCGACGAGCAGTACTTC; cdr3_aa: CASSLNRGLDEQYF
v_call: TRBV24-1; clone_size: many; j_call: TRBJ2-1; d_call: -; cdr3_nt: TGTGCCACCAGTGATTTTGGGGTCTACAATGAGCAGTTCTTC; cdr3_aa: CATSDFGVYNEQFF
v_call: TRBV11-2; clone_size: many; j_call: TRBJ2-1; d_call: -; cdr3_nt: TGTGCCAGCAGCCTCAATGAGCAGTTCTTC; cdr3_aa: CASSLNEQFF
v_call: TRBV27; clone_size: many; j_call: TRBJ2-3; d_call: -; cdr3_nt: TGTGCCAGCAGTTCGACGAGGGGGAAGCCCCGTCCAGATACGCAGTATTTT; cdr3_aa: CASSSTRGKPRPDTQYF
v_call: TRBV20-1; clone_size: many; j_call: TRBJ2-7; d_call: TRBD1; cdr3_nt: TGCAGTGCTAGAGGCCGGGACAGGGGCTACGAGCAGTACTTC; cdr3_aa: CSARGRDRGYEQYF
v_call: TRBV7-6; clone_size: -; j_call: TRBJ1-1; d_call: -; cdr3_nt: TGTGCCAGCAGCTCGGAAGTGGGGGACACTGAAGCTTTCTTT; cdr3_aa: CASSSEVGDTEAFF
v_call: TRBV6-5; clone_size: many; j_call: TRBJ1-5; d_call: -; cdr3_nt: TGTGCCAGCAGTTACAGCGCGTTCAATAGCAATCAGCCCCAGCATTTT; cdr3_aa: CASSYSAFNSNQPQHF
v_call: TRBV28; clone_size: many; j_call: TRBJ2-7; d_call: -; cdr3_nt: TGTGCCAGCAGTTCCGCTCCGGCCTTTGACGAGCAGTACTTC; cdr3_aa: CASSSAPAFDEQYF
v_call: TRBV27; clone_size: few; j_call: TRBJ1-4; d_call: -; cdr3_nt: TGTGCCAGCAGCTCCAAGGGTGCAACTAATGAAAAACTGTTTTTT; cdr3_aa: CASSSKGATNEKLFF
v_call: TRBV29-1; clone_size: -; j_call: TRBJ2-2; d_call: TRBD2; cdr3_nt: TGCAGCGTTGGGGGTGGGACTAGCGGGAGTACCGGGGAGCTGTTTTTT; cdr3_aa: CSVGGGTSGSTGELFF
v_call: TRBV28; clone_size: many; j_call: TRBJ1-1; d_call: -; cdr3_nt: TGTGCCAGCAGTTCCTCCCATGATAAACCCGAAGCTTTCTTT; cdr3_aa: CASSSSHDKPEAFF
v_call: TRBV6-5; clone_size: many; j_call: TRBJ1-5; d_call: -; cdr3_nt: TGTGCCAGCAGTTACTCGATGGGAGACAATCAGCCCCAGCATTTT; cdr3_aa: CASSYSMGDNQPQHF
v_call: TRBV4-1; clone_size: many; j_call: TRBJ1-6; d_call: -; cdr3_nt: TGCGCCAGCAGCCAACCAGCCTATAATTCACCCCTCCACTTT; cdr3_aa: CASSQPAYNSPLHF
v_call: TRBV19; clone_size: many; j_call: TRBJ1-5; d_call: -; cdr3_nt: TGTGCCAGTAGTCCTCGTGGGGTTAGCAATCAGCCCCAGCATTTT; cdr3_aa: CASSPRGVSNQPQHF
v_call: TRBV6-1; clone_size: many; j_call: TRBJ2-7; d_call: -; cdr3_nt: TGTGCCAGCAGTGATTTTTCCTATACTACCGGTCGGGAGCAGTACTTC; cdr3_aa: CASSDFSYTTGREQYF
v_call: TRBV25-1; clone_size: few; j_call: TRBJ1-4; d_call: TRBD1; cdr3_nt: TGTGCCAGCAGTGAATTAGGGACAGGGACTAATAAAAAACTGTTTTTT; cdr3_aa: CASSELGTGTNKKLFF
v_call: TRBV27; clone_size: -; j_call: TRBJ2-2; d_call: -; cdr3_nt: TGTGCCAGCAGTTTGCTTCGGGGGACCGGGGTGCTGTTTTTT; cdr3_aa: CASSLLRGTGVLFF
v_call: TRBV29-1; clone_size: many; j_call: TRBJ2-7; d_call: TRBD2; cdr3_nt: TGCAGCGTTGTTTTTGGGACTAGAGACTACGAGCAGTACTTC; cdr3_aa: CSVVFGTRDYEQYF
v_call: TRBV7-2; clone_size: many; j_call: TRBJ2-3; d_call: -; cdr3_nt: TGTGCCAGCAGCTTAGCCCTGGGCACAGATACGCAGTATTTT; cdr3_aa: CASSLALGTDTQYF
v_call: TRBV7-8; clone_size: many; j_call: TRBJ2-7; d_call: TRBD2; cdr3_nt: TGTGCCAGCAGACTAGCGGGAGTGTACGAGCAGTACTTC; cdr3_aa: CASRLAGVYEQYF
v_call: TRBV5-1; clone_size: many; j_call: TRBJ2-5; d_call: TRBD2; cdr3_nt: TGCGCCAGCAGCTTGGCCACTAGCGGGAGCGAGACCCAGTACTTC; cdr3_aa: CASSLATSGSETQYF
v_call: TRBV11-2; clone_size: many; j_call: TRBJ2-3; d_call: -; cdr3_nt: TGTGCCAGCAGCTTAGTCTACGAAGATACGCAGTATTTT; cdr3_aa: CASSLVYEDTQYF
v_call: TRBV20-1; clone_size: many; j_call: TRBJ2-5; d_call: -; cdr3_nt: TGCAGTGCTAGAATGGAAGAGACCCAGTACTTC; cdr3_aa: CSARMEETQYF
v_call: TRBV7-8; clone_size: many; j_call: TRBJ1-1; d_call: -; cdr3_nt: TGTGCCAGCAGCGAAAACGCTGAAGCTTTCTTT; cdr3_aa: CASSENAEAFF
v_call: TRBV4-1; clone_size: many; j_call: TRBJ1-1; d_call: -; cdr3_nt: TGCGCCAGCAGCCAAGATGATTCCGTTCCCAGCAACACTGAAGCTTTCTTT; cdr3_aa: CASSQDDSVPSNTEAFF
v_call: TRBV30; clone_size: many; j_call: TRBJ2-7; d_call: TRBD1; cdr3_nt: TGTGCCTGGAGTACAGGGGTCGGAAGCTACGAGCAGTACTTC; cdr3_aa: CAWSTGVGSYEQYF
v_call: TRBV6-2/TRBV6-3; clone_size: many; j_call: TRBJ1-1; d_call: -; cdr3_nt: TGTGCCAGCAGTTACAGGCGGAGCCTAATGAACACTGAAGCTTTCTTT; cdr3_aa: CASSYRRSLMNTEAFF
v_call: TRBV11-2; clone_size: -; j_call: TRBJ2-1; d_call: -; cdr3_nt: TGTGCCAGCAGCTTAGCCCGGGGTCCCTACAATGAGCAGTTCTTC; cdr3_aa: CASSLARGPYNEQFF
v_call: TRBV13; clone_size: many; j_call: TRBJ1-1; d_call: -; cdr3_nt: TGTGCCAGCAGTTCTCTACTGGTGATTGAAGCTTTCTTT; cdr3_aa: CASSSLLVIEAFF
v_call: TRBV5-1; clone_size: -; j_call: TRBJ2-3; d_call: TRBD2; cdr3_nt: TGCGCCAGCAGCTCCGCGATACTAGGGACTAGCGAAGGTACGCAGTATTTT; cdr3_aa: CASSSAILGTSEGTQYF
v_call: TRBV11-3; clone_size: many; j_call: TRBJ1-5; d_call: -; cdr3_nt: TGTGCCAGCAGCTTGATTAACCGGTCAGATCAGCCCCAGCATTTT; cdr3_aa: CASSLINRSDQPQHF
v_call: TRBV6-1; clone_size: many; j_call: TRBJ2-3; d_call: TRBD2; cdr3_nt: TGTGCCAGCAGTGAATGGAGTAGCGGGTCTAGCACAGATACGCAGTATTTT; cdr3_aa: CASSEWSSGSSTDTQYF
v_call: TRBV7-9; clone_size: many; j_call: TRBJ2-3; d_call: -; cdr3_nt: TGTGCCAGCAGCACCGCGGAGCTGGGTGGCACAGATACGCAGTATTTT; cdr3_aa: CASSTAELGGTDTQYF
v_call: TRBV7-9; clone_size: -; j_call: TRBJ2-7; d_call: -; cdr3_nt: TGTGCCAGCAGCCCAAGACAGGTTAGCTTCTCCTACGAGCAGTACTTC; cdr3_aa: CASSPRQVSFSYEQYF
v_call: TRBV14; clone_size: many; j_call: TRBJ1-2; d_call: -; cdr3_nt: TGTGCCAGCAGCCAACTGCCGGGACACCACAACGGCTACACCTTC; cdr3_aa: CASSQLPGHHNGYTF
v_call: TRBV27; clone_size: many; j_call: TRBJ2-6; d_call: -; cdr3_nt: TGTGCCAGCAGTTTATGGGGGCTTGGGGCCAACGTCCTGACTTTC; cdr3_aa: CASSLWGLGANVLTF